The 12 T cell receptor beta chains reported below all come from one sample, sequenced in a study of blood T cell repertoires in COVID-19. Data came from immunoSEQ multiplex PCR; TCRdb stores just in-frame clones and leaves some out. The data show fewer than 350,000 clones, approximately 85% seen once. The sequenced sample was PBMCs or T cells enriched from blood (not recorded which). The receptors were gathered from a young man who had recovered from COVID-19.

The chain combines TRBV30 with TRBJ2-3; 7 bases line up with TRBD2. The germline CDR1 and CDR2 sequences are GTSNPN and SVGIG (reference sequence). The trim removed 1 base at V and 5 bases at J, leaving 12 bases unmatched. The CDR3 runs to 16 residues. CDR3 sequence (DNA): TGTGCCTGGAGTGGCCTTAAGCGGGGCCCACAAGATACGCAGTATTTT. It yields the protein CAWSGLKRGPQDTQYF.

This clone came up once. CDR3 coding DNA: TGCGCCAGCAGCTTGGAGCCGGGGGGCTCCTACGAGCAGTACTTC. Protein product: CASSLEPGGSYEQYF. This rearrangement joins TRBV5-1 to TRBJ2-7; TRBD2 matches at 7 bases. This CDR3 region has 15 residues. Per germline, CDR1 SGHRS and CDR2 YFSETQ. After removal of 0 bases from V and 0 bases from J, the junction contained 3 bases not matched to a gene.

The gene calls are TRBV6-5 and TRBJ1-5; 7 bases fit TRBD1. The J segment lost 11 bases and the V segment lost 0 bases, leaving 10 bases of the junction unmatched. The V gene's germline CDR1 is MNHEY and CDR2 SVGAGI. The CDR3 contains 15 residues. The CDR3 sequence is CASSYSRDSAMTQHF. CDR3 bases: TGTGCCAGCAGTTACTCGAGGGACAGCGCTATGACCCAGCATTTT.

This chain connects TRBV11-2 to TRBJ2-3; no clear D gene. Trimming stripped 6 bases from V and 0 bases from J, with 13 bases between. CDR1 is SGHAT, CDR2 FQNNGV, per germline. The CDR3 is made up of 15 amino acids. The CDR3 nucleotides are TGTGCCAGCAGGCCGGCAGGCAGTAGCACAGATACGCAGTATTTT. Translated, it gives CASRPAGSSTDTQYF. The whole variable domain, filled in from reference TRBV11-2 and TRBJ2-3, reads EAGVAQSPRYKIIEKRQSVAFWCNPISGHATLYWYQQILGQGPKLLIQFQNNGVVDDSQLPKDRFSAERLKGVDSTLKIQPAKLEDSAVYLCASRPAGSSTDTQYFGPGTRLTVL.

The CDR3: CASSLGASGARPQHF. The CDR3, as DNA: TGTGCCAGCAGCTTAGGGGCCTCAGGGGCCCGGCCCCAGCATTTT. The genes are TRBV13 and TRBJ1-5, with D possibly being TRBD1 (6 bases). The CDR3 totals 15 residues. Trimming cost V 0 bases and J 9 bases, with 15 bases left between them. Germline-derived CDR1 and CDR2 are PRHDT and FYEKMQ (reference sequence). The full variable domain, completed using reference TRBV13 and TRBJ1-5, is AAGVIQSPRHLIKEKRETATLKCYPIPRHDTVYWYQQGPGQDPQFLISFYEKMQSDKGSIPDRFSAQQFSDYHSELNMSSLELGDSALYFCASSLGASGARPQHFGDGTRLSIL.

CDR3 in amino acids: CASSLRTASRSTEAFF. The DNA for the CDR3 is TGTGCCAGCAGCCTTAGGACAGCTTCCCGGAGCACTGAAGCTTTCTTT. The chain combines TRBV3-1 (or the pseudogene TRBV3-2) with TRBJ1-1; D perhaps matches TRBD1 (6 bases). V was pared by 4 bases and J by 4 bases, with 19 bases between. The V gene's germline CDR1 is LGHDT and CDR2 YNNKEL (reference sequence). The CDR3 extends over 16 amino acids.

This clone has only a few counts. The V and J genes are TRBV6-1 and TRBJ2-7; D perhaps matches TRBD1 (6 bases). Germline CDR1 is MNHNS and CDR2 is SASEGT. V was trimmed by 6 bases and J by 6 bases, leaving 30 bases between them. This CDR3 has 18 amino acids. The DNA for the CDR3 is TGTGCCAGCAGGGAAACAGGGAAATCCACTCGCTTACTGGGCGAGCAGTACTTC. Its translation is CASRETGKSTRLLGEQYF.

The chain is built from TRBV4-1 and TRBJ1-2, with D hard to call. This CDR3 contains 13 residues. From germline, CDR1 is MGHRA and CDR2 YSYEKL. V was shortened by 0 bases and J by 5 bases, with 7 bases between the two germline ends. CDR3 bases: TGCGCCAGCAGCCAAGACAGAATATATGGCTACACCTTC. Encoded protein: CASSQDRIYGYTF.

The gene calls are TRBV6-5 and TRBJ1-2, with D unclear. In germline, CDR1 is MNHEY, CDR2 SVGAGI. Trimming pared 4 bases from V and 4 bases from J, leaving 13 bases between. CDR3 length: 14 residues. The CDR3 nucleotides are TGTGCCAGCAGTTCTATGTATGAAAGCTATGGCTACACCTTC. It yields the protein CASSSMYESYGYTF.

The rearrangement uses TRBV25-1 and TRBJ1-1; D uncertain. V lost 2 bases to trimming and J lost 0 bases, with 4 bases between them. CDR3 size: 13 residues. CDR1 and CDR2 (germline): MGHDK, SYGVNS. This chain's CDR3 is CASSELLNTEAFF. As DNA, the CDR3 is TGTGCCAGCAGTGAACTACTGAACACTGAAGCTTTCTTT.

This clone is a singleton in its sample. The chain employs TRBV5-1 and TRBJ1-4, with TRBD1 as a possible D gene (6 bases). The germline V and J ends were trimmed by 0 bases and 7 bases, with 13 bases remaining between them. The CDR3 spans 15 residues. Germline loops: CDR1 SGHRS, CDR2 YFSETQ. The chain's CDR3 is CASSLVTGSPEKLFF. The CDR3 DNA is TGCGCCAGCAGCTTGGTAACAGGGTCCCCTGAAAAACTGTTTTTT. The variable domain in full, with the rest retrieved from reference TRBV5-1 and TRBJ1-4, is KAGVTQTPRYLIKTRGQQVTLSCSPISGHRSVSWYQQTPGQGLQFLFEYFSETQRNKGNFPGRFSGRQFSNSRSEMNVSTLELGDSALYLCASSLVTGSPEKLFFGSGTQLSVL.

The chain carries TRBV10-3 and TRBJ1-2; D uncertain. Trimming shortened V by 4 bases and J by 5 bases, and 14 bases separated the two germline ends. CDR1 and CDR2 from the germline V gene are ENHRY and SYGVKD. The CDR3 is 14 amino acids. As DNA, the CDR3 is TGTGCCATCAGTGGGGAGGGCGCGGGATATGGCTACACCTTC. Amino acids: CAISGEGAGYGYTF.